In its sample, the clone carrying this T cell receptor beta chain was seen many times. The data originate from a study of T-cell reconstitution after alpha-beta-depleted transplantation in children. For TCRbeta, the library was prepared with unique molecular identifiers. In TCRdb, the PCR reads were re-called with MiXCR into one record per CDR3 protein. This table holds approximately 350,000 distinct CDR3 sequences, less than 15% found once. This sequence was found in a human donor who donated a stem cell graft to a child with Fanconi anemia. Sequenced here: PBMCs, sampled from the stem cell graft.

The CDR3 region has the DNA TGCGCCAGCAGCGACAGCGTCTCTGGAAACACCATATATTTT. It encodes CASSDSVSGNTIYF. The J gene is TRBJ1-3, the V gene TRBV5-1, with D tentatively TRBD1 (5 bases). CDR3 length: 14 amino acids. Deletions cut 4 bases from V and 0 bases from J, with 8 bases between. Germline lookup yields CDR1 SGHRS and CDR2 YFSETQ.